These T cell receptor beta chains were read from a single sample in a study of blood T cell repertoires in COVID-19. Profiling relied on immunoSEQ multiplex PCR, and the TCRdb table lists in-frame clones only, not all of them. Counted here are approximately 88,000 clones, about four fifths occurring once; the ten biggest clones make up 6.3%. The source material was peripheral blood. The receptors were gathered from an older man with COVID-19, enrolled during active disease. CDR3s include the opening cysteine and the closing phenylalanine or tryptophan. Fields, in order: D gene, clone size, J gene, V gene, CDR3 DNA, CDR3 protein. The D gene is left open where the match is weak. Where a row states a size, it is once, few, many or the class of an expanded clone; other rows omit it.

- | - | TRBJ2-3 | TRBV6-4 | TGTGCCAGCAGTAGGGACGGACAGATCACAGATACGCAGTATTTT | CASSRDGQITDTQYF
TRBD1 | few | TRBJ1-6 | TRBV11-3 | TGTGCCAGCAGCCAGGGACAGACCTATAATTCACCCCTCCACTTT | CASSQGQTYNSPLHF
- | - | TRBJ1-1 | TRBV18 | TGTGCCAGCTCACCTCGACCCAGGGATAACACTGAAGCTTTCTTT | CASSPRPRDNTEAFF
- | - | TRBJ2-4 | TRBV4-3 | TGCGCCAGCAGCCGCGAGGGGGGGCCCAAAAACATTCAGTACTTC | CASSREGGPKNIQYF
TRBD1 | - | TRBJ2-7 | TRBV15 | TGTGCCACCAGCAGAAGAACCGGGACAGGGTCCGACGAGCAGTACTTC | CATSRRTGTGSDEQYF
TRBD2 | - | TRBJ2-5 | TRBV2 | TGTGCCAGCAGTCCCGGGGGGGCCGGTGAGACCCAGTACTTC | CASSPGGAGETQYF
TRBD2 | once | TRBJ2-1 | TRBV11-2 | TGTGCCAGCAGTTGGTCGGCGGGAGGGTACAATGAGCAGTTCTTC | CASSWSAGGYNEQFF
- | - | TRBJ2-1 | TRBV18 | TGTGCCAGCTCCGACGACATCACTGAGCAGTTCTTC | CASSDDITEQFF
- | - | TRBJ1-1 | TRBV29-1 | TGCAGCGCACCATCCCCTACAGGGCTGAACACTGAAGCTTTCTTT | CSAPSPTGLNTEAFF
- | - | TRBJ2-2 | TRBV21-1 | TGTGCCAGCAGCTCTATCCCAGGCGGAGACAGGGACACCGGGGAGCTGTTTTTT | CASSSIPGGDRDTGELFF
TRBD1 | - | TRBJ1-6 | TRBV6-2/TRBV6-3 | TGTGCCAGCAGTCAGCCGGTGACAGGGGTATCGGCACCCCTCCACTTT | CASSQPVTGVSAPLHF
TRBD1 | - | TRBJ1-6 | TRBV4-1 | TGCGCCAGCAGCCAAGAACAGGGGAGTTGGTCACCCCTCCACTTT | CASSQEQGSWSPLHF
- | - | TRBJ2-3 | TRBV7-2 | TGTGCCAGCAGCTTACTCCTCCGCGGAGATACGCAGTATTTT | CASSLLLRGDTQYF
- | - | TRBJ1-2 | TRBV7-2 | TGTGCCAGCAGCTTGCCCGGGATTATAACGGGTTGGGGTGGCTACACCTTC | CASSLPGIITGWGGYTF
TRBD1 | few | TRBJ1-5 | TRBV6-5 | TGTGCCAGCAGCAGGGACAGGGTAGTGCCCCAGCATTTT | CASSRDRVVPQHF
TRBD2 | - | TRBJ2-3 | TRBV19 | TGTGCCAGTAGCCCGCGGGGGGGCACAGATACGCAGTATTTT | CASSPRGGTDTQYF
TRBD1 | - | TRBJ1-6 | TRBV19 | TGTGCCAGTGGTCTCCCCGAGGGACAGGGACATTCACCCCTCCACTTT | CASGLPEGQGHSPLHF
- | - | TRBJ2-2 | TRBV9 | TGTGCCAGCAGCGTATTAGCGGAGAACACCGGGGAGCTGTTTTTT | CASSVLAENTGELFF
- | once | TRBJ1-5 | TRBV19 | TGTGCCAGTAGTGGGAGGGGCACCCTGGGGTATCAGCCCCAGCATTTT | CASSGRGTLGYQPQHF
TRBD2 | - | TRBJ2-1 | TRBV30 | TGTGCCTGCGACCTCGGGGGGAATGAGCAGTTCTTC | CACDLGGNEQFF
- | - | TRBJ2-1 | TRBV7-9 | TGTGCCAGCAGCCTATCTCTAGACCCAAGCTCCTACAATGAGCAGTTCTTC | CASSLSLDPSSYNEQFF
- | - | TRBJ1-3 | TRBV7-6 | TGTGCCAGCAGCTTAGAGGGGCTTGGCTCTGGAAACACCATATATTTT | CASSLEGLGSGNTIYF
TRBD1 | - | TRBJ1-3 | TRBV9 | TGTGCCAGCAGCTGGGGACAGTACTCTGGAAACACCATATATTTT | CASSWGQYSGNTIYF
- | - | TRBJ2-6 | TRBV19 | TGTGCCAGTAGTACCGACAGCTCTGGGGCCAACGTCCTGACTTTC | CASSTDSSGANVLTF